This T cell receptor beta chain appears in the sequencing data of a study of post-analysis software for immune sequencing data. Study-level points and caveats: Comparison with controls showed significantly lower normalized Chao1 diversity in multiple sclerosis patients. Roughly five TRBV segments, including TRBV5-6, TRBV5-1 and TRBV20-1, were more frequent in patients than controls. F measure clustering grouped samples strongly by preparation batch.

This clonotype was observed a handful of times. What it recognizes is unknown. Included in the TCR beta cDNA libraries were unique molecular identifiers. Each batch of about 0.95 to 11 million T cells produced some 500,000 cDNA molecules. TCRdb re-called the PCR reads with MiXCR, one entry per CDR3 protein. The sample has hundreds of thousands of distinct CDR3 sequences, roughly 45% seen once. This CDR3 comprises 15 residues. Trimming took 3 bases from V and 6 from J, leaving 17 bases between them. Per germline, CDR1 LNHNV and CDR2 YYDKDF (reference sequence). This sequence was found in a girl between 5 and 17 years old with multiple sclerosis. The chain is built from TRBV15 and TRBJ1-1; tentative D call: TRBD1 (6 bases). Material for sequencing was blood. The CDR3 DNA sequence: TGTGCCACCAGCAGGAGCCGGGGGCCAAACGCTGAAGCTTTCTTT. Translation: CATSRSRGPNAEAFF.